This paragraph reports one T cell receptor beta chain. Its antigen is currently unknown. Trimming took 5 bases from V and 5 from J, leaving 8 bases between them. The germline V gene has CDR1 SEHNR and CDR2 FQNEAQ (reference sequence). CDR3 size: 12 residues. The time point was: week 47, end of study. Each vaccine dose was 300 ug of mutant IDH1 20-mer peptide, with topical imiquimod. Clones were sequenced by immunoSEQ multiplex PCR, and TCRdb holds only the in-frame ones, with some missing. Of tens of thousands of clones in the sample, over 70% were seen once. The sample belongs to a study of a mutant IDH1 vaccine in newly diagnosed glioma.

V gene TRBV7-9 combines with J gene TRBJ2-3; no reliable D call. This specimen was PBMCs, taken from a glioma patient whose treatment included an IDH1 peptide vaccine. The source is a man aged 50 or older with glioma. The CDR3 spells CASSPSVDTQYF. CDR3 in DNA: TGTGCCAGCAGCCCATCAGTAGATACGCAGTATTTT.